This T cell receptor (beta chain) was sequenced during a study of T cell clusters in autoimmune cytopenias. Roughly 38,000 genome equivalents of blood DNA were amplified for TRB. TRB was amplified by touch-down multiplex PCR, primer pools A and B combined. After re-calling the multiplex PCR reads, TCRdb lists one entry per CDR3 protein, DNA absent. Recorded for this sample: some 11,000 distinct CDR3 sequences. In addition, the sample was reused for a study of T cell repertoires in aging, cancer and after chemotherapy.

The sample consisted of peripheral blood. The TCR comes from a human donor in good health.

The CDR3 region is CASRPGQGVYEQYF. This sequence joins TRBV2 and TRBJ2-7; TCRdb outputs TRBD1, but without DNA this stays unchecked. Per germline, CDR1 SNHLY and CDR2 FYNNEI. The length of the CDR3 is 14 residues.